The table lists the clone carrying this T cell receptor beta chain with a count of one. The data were taken from a study of blood T cell repertoires in COVID-19. Study summary: PBMCs, B-cell-depleted T cells, or T cells were the source of the cDNA or gDNA that made up the material.

Authors' data handling: Counts of nucleated cells, estimated from reference gene primer amplification, were obtained. The repertoire was sequenced with immunoSEQ multiplex PCR; TCRdb's copy has only in-frame clones and lacks some. D and trimming come from the DNA, and the V and J calls and clone size come from that table. The sample lists around 300,000 clones, approximately 83% occurring once. Between the trimmed V and J ends, which lost 4 bases and 7 bases, there was a span of 16 bases. Germline CDR1 LGHDT, CDR2 YNNKEL (reference sequence). This CDR3 has 15 residues. The chain uses TRBV3-1 (or the pseudogene TRBV3-2) and TRBJ1-4, with D maybe TRBD1 (6 bases). The sequence came from a woman aged 70-85 years with acute or convalescent COVID-19. The sequenced sample was peripheral blood. The CDR3 loop is CASSPGGGYGEKLFF. The CDR3 nucleotides read TGTGCCAGCAGCCCGGGAGGGGGGTACGGTGAAAAACTGTTTTTT.